Here is one T cell receptor beta chain with its context. Its antigen is still unknown. The source of the sample is a study of cytomegalovirus exposure and HLA in healthy donors. Across the study: Researchers found that about 82% of just under 400 genotyped donors fell within the Caucasian-associated ancestry cluster.

This CDR3 contains 14 residues. The germline V gene has CDR1 SQVTM and CDR2 ANQGSEA. Trimming left V 4 bases short and J 4 bases short, with 16 bases between. Researchers ran the PCR with 60 Vbeta and 13 Jbeta primers. Profiled with immunoSEQ multiplex PCR; TCRdb holds only in-frame clones, not every one. The top ten hold approximately 4% of the sample, which has around 140,000 clones, roughly 78% seen once. Study-wide results and caveats: Several of the most significant clusters were apparently associated with common viral pathogens in a later analysis. Earlier analysis found most TCR beta V segments productive about 90% or about 30% of the time. Presence/absence analyses took donor sequencing depth as roughly uniform.

This receptor was taken from a man aged 45-60 years in good health and CMV-seropositive. What was sequenced was PBMCs. The genes are TRBV29-1 and TRBJ1-2, with D possibly TRBD1 on 5 matching bases. The CDR3 loop is CSVGGTSGTYGYTF. The CDR3 DNA reads as TGCAGCGTTGGTGGGACTTCGGGAACCTATGGCTACACCTTC.